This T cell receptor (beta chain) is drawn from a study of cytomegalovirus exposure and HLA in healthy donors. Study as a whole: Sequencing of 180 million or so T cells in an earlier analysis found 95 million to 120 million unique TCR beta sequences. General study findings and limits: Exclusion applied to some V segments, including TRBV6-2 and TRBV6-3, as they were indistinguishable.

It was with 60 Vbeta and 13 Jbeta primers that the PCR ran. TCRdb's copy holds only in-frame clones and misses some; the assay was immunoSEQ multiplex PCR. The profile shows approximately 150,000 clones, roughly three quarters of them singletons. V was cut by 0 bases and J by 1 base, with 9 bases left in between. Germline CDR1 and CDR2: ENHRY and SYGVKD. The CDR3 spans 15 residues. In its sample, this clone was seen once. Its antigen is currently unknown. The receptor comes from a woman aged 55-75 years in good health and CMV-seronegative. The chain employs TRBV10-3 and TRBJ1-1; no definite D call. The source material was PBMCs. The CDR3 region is CAISESSSPNTEAFF. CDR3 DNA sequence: TGTGCCATCAGTGAGTCGAGCTCTCCGAACACTGAAGCTTTCTTT.